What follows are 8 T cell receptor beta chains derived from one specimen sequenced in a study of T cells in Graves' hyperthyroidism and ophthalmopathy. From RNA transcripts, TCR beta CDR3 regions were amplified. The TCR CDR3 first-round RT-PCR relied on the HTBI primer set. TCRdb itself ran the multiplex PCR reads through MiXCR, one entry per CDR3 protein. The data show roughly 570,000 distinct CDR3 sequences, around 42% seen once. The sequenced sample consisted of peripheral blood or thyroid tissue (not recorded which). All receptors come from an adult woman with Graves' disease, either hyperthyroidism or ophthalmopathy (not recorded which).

The CDR3 loop is CSARDWSSAMNTEAFF. DNA of the CDR3: TGCAGTGCTAGAGATTGGAGTAGCGCAATGAACACTGAAGCTTTCTTT. The chain links TRBV20-1 to TRBJ1-1, with no clear D. Per the germline V gene, CDR1 is DFQATT and CDR2 is SNEGSKA (reference sequence). This CDR3 contains 16 residues. V was pared by 0 bases and J by 0 bases, with 14 bases between.

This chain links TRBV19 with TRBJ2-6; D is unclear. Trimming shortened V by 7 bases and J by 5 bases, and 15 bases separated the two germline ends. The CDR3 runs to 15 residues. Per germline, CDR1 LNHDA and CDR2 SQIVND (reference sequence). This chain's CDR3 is CASNQGFTWANVLTF. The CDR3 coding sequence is TGTGCCAGTAATCAAGGGTTCACATGGGCCAACGTCCTGACTTTC. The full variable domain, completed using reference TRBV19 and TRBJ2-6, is DGGITQSPKYLFRKEGQNVTLSCEQNLNHDAMYWYRQDPGQGLRLIYYSQIVNDFQKGDIAEGYSVSREKKESFPLTVTSAQKNPTAFYLCASNQGFTWANVLTFGAGSRLTVL.

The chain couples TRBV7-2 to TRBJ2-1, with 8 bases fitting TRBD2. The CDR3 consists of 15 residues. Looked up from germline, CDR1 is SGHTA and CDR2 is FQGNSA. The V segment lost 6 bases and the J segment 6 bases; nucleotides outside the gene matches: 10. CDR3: CASRSGLADVNEQFF. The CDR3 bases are TGTGCCAGCAGAAGCGGACTAGCAGATGTCAATGAGCAGTTCTTC.

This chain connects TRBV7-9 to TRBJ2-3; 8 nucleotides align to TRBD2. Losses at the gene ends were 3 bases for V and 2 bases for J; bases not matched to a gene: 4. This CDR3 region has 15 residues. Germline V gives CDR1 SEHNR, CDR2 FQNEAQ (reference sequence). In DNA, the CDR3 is TGTGCCAGCAGCTTGGACGGGAGGGCCACAGATACGCAGTATTTT. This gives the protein CASSLDGRATDTQYF.

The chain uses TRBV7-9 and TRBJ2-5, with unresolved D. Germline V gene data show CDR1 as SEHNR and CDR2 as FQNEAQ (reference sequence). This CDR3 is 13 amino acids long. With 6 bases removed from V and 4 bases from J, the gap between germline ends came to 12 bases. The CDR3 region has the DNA TGTGCCAGCAGGGGTAGGGAAGGAGAGACCCAGTACTTC. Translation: CASRGREGETQYF.

The DNA of the CDR3 is TGCAGCGTTTATGGTGGAACTGAAGCTTTCTTT. It translates to CSVYGGTEAFF. V and J are TRBV29-1 and TRBJ1-1; the D is unclear. This CDR3 comprises 11 residues. CDR1 is SQVTM and CDR2 is ANQGSEA in the germline V gene. Trimming took off 5 bases at V and 5 bases at J, with 9 bases between the two ends. The full variable domain, with the rest looked up from reference TRBV29-1 and TRBJ1-1, is SAVISQKPSRDICQRGTSLTIQCQVDSQVTMMFWYRQQPGQSLTLIATANQGSEATYESGFVIDKFPISRPNLTFSTLTVSNMSPEDSSIYLCSVYGGTEAFFGQGTRLTVV.

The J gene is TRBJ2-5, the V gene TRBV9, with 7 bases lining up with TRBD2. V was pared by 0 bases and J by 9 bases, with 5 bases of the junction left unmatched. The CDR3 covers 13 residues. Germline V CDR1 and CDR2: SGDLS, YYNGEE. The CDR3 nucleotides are TGTGCCAGCAGCGTAGCTGGGGGGGAGGCCCAGTACTTC. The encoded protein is CASSVAGGEAQYF.

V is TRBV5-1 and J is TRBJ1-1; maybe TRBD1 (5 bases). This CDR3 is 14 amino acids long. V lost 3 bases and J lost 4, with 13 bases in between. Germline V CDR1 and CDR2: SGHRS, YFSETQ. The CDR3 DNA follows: TGCGCCAGCAGCTGGGGACCGTCACTCACTGAAGCTTTCTTT. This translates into CASSWGPSLTEAFF. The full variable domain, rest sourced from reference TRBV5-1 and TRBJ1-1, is KAGVTQTPRYLIKTRGQQVTLSCSPISGHRSVSWYQQTPGQGLQFLFEYFSETQRNKGNFPGRFSGRQFSNSRSEMNVSTLELGDSALYLCASSWGPSLTEAFFGQGTRLTVV.